This T cell receptor beta chain is from a study of OX40 agonist ivuxolimab in advanced cancers. On cycle 4 day 1 and cycle 7 day 1, as well as at baseline, blood was sampled. About this clone itself: Its antigen remains unknown. This same CDR3 is encoded by further DNA sequences in the sample.

Libraries were prepared by immunoSEQ multiplex PCR; TCRdb keeps only in-frame clonotypes and omits some of them. The table includes 75,000 to 100,000 clones, 75% to 90% detected once. Broader study findings: Low normalized T-cell clonal expansion was also seen in some nonresponders.

From germline, CDR1 is LNHDA and CDR2 SQIVND (reference sequence). V lost 3 bases and J 2 bases, leaving 10 bases between the germline ends. This CDR3 region has 15 residues. The sequence was collected from an adult with an advanced solid tumor such as melanoma, head and neck, liver or kidney cancer. The rearrangement joins TRBV19 to TRBJ2-2; D remains ambiguous. The specimen was CD4+ or CD8+ T cells sorted from blood, collected in a trial of the OX40 agonist ivuxolimab. The CDR3 region is CASSIGQVNTGELFF. For the CDR3, the DNA is TGTGCCAGTAGTATTGGGCAGGTCAACACCGGGGAGCTGTTTTTT.